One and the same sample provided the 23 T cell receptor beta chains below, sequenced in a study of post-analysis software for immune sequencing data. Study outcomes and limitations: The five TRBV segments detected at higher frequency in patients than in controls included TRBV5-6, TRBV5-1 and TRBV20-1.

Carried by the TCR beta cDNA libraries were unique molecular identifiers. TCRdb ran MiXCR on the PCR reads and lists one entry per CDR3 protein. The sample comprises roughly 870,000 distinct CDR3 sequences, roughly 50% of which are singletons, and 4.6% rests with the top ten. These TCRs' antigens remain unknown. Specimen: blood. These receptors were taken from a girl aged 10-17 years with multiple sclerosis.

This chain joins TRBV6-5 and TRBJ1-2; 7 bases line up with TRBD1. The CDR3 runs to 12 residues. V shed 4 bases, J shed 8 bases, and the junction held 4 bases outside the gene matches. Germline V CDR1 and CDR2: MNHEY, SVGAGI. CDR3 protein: CASSSTGPGYTF. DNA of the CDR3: TGTGCCAGCAGTTCGACAGGGCCGGGCTACACCTTC.

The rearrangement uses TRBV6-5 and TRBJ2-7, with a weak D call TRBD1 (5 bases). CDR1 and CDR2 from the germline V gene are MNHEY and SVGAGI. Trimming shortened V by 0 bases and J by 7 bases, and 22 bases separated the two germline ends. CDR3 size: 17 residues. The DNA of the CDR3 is TGTGCCAGCAGTTACTCATCAGCAGGGTACGGCCTGGTAGAGCAGTACTTC. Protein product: CASSYSSAGYGLVEQYF.

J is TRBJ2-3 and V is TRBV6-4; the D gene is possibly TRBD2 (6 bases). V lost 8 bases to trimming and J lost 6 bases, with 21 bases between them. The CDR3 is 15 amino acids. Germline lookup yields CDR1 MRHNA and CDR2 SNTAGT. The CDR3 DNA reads TGTGCCAGCCTCGGAGGGACCCGCGGCGGGGATACGCAGTATTTT. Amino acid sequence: CASLGGTRGGDTQYF.

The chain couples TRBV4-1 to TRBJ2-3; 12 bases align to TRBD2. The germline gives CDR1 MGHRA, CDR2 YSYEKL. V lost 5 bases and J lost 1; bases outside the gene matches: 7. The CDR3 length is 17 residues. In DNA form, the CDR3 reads TGCGCCAGCAGCGTAGGACTAGCGGGATTTGGCACAGATACGCAGTATTTT. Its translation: CASSVGLAGFGTDTQYF.

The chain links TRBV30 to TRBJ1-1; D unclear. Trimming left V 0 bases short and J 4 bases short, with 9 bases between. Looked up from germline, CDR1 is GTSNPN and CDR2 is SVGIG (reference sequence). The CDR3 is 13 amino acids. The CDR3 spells CAWSVVGFTEAFF. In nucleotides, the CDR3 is TGTGCCTGGAGTGTAGTAGGGTTCACTGAAGCTTTCTTT.

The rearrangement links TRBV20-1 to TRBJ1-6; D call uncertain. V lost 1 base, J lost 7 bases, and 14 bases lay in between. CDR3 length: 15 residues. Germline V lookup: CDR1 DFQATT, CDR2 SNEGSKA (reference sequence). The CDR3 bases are TGCAGTGCTAGAGTAAGCCTTTCCTGGAATTCACCCCTCCACTTT. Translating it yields CSARVSLSWNSPLHF.

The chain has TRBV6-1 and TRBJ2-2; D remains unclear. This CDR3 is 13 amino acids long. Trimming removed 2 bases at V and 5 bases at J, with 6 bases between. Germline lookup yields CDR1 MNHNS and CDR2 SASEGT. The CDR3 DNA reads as TGTGCCAGCAGTGAACTCGGGACCGGGGAGCTGTTTTTT. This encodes CASSELGTGELFF.

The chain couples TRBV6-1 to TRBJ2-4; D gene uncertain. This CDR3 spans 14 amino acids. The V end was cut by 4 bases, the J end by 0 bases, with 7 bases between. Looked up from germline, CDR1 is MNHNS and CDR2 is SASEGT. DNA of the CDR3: TGTGCCAGCAGTGTAAATGGAGCCAAAAACATTCAGTACTTC. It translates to CASSVNGAKNIQYF.

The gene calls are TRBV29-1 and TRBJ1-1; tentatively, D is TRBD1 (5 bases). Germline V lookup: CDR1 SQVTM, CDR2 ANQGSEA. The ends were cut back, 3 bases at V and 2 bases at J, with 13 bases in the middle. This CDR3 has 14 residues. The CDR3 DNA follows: TGCAGCGTTGATATCGGGACTCCCAACACTGAAGCTTTCTTT. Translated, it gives CSVDIGTPNTEAFF.

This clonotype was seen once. The DNA of the CDR3 is TGCGCCAGCAGCCAAGGGGTTGGACAGGGGATTTACGAGCAGTACTTC. This codes for CASSQGVGQGIYEQYF. This chain connects TRBV4-1 to TRBJ2-7; TRBD1 agrees at 9 bases. Trimming at V came to 1 base and at J to 4 bases, leaving 8 bases not matched to a gene. The CDR3 length is 16 residues. Looked up from germline, CDR1 is MGHRA and CDR2 is YSYEKL.

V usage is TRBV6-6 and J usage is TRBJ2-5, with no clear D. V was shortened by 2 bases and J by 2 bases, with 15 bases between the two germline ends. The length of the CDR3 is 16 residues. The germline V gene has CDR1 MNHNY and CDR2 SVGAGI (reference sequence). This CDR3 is CASSYESGVGQETQYF. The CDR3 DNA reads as TGTGCCAGCAGTTACGAATCTGGAGTGGGTCAAGAGACCCAGTACTTC.

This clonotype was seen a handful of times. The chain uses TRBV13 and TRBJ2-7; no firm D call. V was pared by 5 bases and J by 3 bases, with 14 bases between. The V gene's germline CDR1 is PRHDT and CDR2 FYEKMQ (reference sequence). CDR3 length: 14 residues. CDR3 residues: CASSPGRSIYEQYF. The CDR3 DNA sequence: TGTGCCAGCAGCCCCGGAAGGAGCATCTACGAGCAGTACTTC.

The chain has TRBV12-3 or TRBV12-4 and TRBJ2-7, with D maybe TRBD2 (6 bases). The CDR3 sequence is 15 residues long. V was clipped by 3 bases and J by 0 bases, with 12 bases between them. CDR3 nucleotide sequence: TGTGCCAGCAGTTTTAGTCGGGACTTCTCCTACGAGCAGTACTTC. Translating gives CASSFSRDFSYEQYF.

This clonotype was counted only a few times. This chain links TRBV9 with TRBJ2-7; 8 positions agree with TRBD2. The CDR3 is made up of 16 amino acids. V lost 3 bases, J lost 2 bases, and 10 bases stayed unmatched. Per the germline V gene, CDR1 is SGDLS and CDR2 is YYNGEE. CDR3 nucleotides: TGTGCCAGCAGCGCCGGATCTAGCGGGCTTACCTACGAGCAGTACTTC. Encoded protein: CASSAGSSGLTYEQYF.

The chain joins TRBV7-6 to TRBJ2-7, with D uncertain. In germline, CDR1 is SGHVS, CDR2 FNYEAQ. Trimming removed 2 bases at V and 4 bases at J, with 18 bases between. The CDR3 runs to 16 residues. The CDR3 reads CASSLTSRTEGYEQYF. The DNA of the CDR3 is TGTGCCAGCAGCTTAACGTCCAGAACCGAAGGGTACGAGCAGTACTTC. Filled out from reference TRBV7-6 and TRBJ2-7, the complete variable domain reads GAGVSQSPRYKVTKRGQDVALRCDPISGHVSLYWYRQALGQGPEFLTYFNYEAQQDKSGLPNDRFSAERPEGSISTLTIQRTEQRDSAMYRCASSLTSRTEGYEQYFGPGTRLTVT.

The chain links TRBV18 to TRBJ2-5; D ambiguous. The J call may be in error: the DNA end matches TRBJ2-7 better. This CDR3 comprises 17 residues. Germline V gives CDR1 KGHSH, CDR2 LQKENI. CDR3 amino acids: CASSPPKGSSKNYEQYF. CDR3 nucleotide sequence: TGTGCCAGCTCACCACCTAAGGGATCAAGTAAGAACTACGAGCAGTACTTC.

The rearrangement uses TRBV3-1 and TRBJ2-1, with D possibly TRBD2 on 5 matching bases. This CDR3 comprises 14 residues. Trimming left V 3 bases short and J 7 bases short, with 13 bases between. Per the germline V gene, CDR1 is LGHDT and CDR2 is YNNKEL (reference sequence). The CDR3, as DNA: TGTGCCAGCAGCCATGGGCTAGCCGGGAATGAGCAGTTCTTC. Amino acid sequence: CASSHGLAGNEQFF.

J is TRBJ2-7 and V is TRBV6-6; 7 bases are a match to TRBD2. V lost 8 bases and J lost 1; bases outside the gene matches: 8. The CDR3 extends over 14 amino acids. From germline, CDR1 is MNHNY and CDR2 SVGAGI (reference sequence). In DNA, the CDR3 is TGTGCCAGCGTCCGGGGGGAAGAGTCCTACGAGCAGTACTTC. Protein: CASVRGEESYEQYF.

CDR3 nucleotide sequence: TGTGCCAGCAGCAGAGGGACTAGCGGGGACTACGAGCAGTACTTC. Its protein product is CASSRGTSGDYEQYF. The J gene is TRBJ2-5, the V gene TRBV9; 13 bases are shared with TRBD2. Judging by the DNA end, TRBJ2-7 fits better; the J call may be wrong. The CDR3 loop spans 15 amino acids. Germline loops: CDR1 SGDLS, CDR2 YYNGEE.

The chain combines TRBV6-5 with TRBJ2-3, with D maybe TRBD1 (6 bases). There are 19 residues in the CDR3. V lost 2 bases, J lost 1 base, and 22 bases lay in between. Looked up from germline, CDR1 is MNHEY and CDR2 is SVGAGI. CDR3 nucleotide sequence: TGTGCCAGCAGTTACAATCCCCACACACAGGGATTTCGCACAGATACGCAGTATTTT. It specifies CASSYNPHTQGFRTDTQYF.

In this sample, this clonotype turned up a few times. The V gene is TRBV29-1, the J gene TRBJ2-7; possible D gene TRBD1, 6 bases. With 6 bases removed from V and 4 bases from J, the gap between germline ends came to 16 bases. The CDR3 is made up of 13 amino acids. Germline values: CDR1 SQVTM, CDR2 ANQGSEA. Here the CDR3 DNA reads TGCAGCGTGTCAAGCAGGGGACCGTACGAGCAGTACTTC. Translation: CSVSSRGPYEQYF.

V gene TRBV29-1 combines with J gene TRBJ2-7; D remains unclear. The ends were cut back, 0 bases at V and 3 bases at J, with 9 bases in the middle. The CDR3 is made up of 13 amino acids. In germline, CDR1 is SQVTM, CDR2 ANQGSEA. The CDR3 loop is CSVEDLENYEQYF. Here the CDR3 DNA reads TGCAGCGTTGAAGATCTTGAAAACTACGAGCAGTACTTC.

The CDR3 DNA reads TGCAGCGTACAGGGCCACGTTAACTATGGCTACACCTTC. It translates to CSVQGHVNYGYTF. The chain couples TRBV29-1 to TRBJ1-2, with TRBD1 as a possible D gene (6 bases). The length of the CDR3 is 13 residues. The germline V gene encodes CDR1 SQVTM and CDR2 ANQGSEA. V was cut by 6 bases and J by 1 base, with 12 bases left in between.